One TCR beta chain is described in this entry. What it binds is not known. The sample is drawn from a study of cytomegalovirus exposure and HLA in healthy donors. Study as a whole: Findings of an earlier analysis included 90 million to 120 million unique TCR beta sequences from 200 million or so T cells. HLA-typed donors contributed 65 million to 85 million unique TCRs, which were held in an early data release.

The study sampled nominally healthy donors, though unrecorded immune exposures were likely. Study-level points and caveats: Segments of the TCR beta V type were, in most cases, productive about 87% or about 30% of the time in an earlier analysis.

Germline CDR1 and CDR2: SGHTA and FQGNSA. This CDR3 comprises 14 residues. V was clipped by 4 bases and J by 3 bases; unmatched bases: 3. Primers included in the PCR were 60 Vbeta and 13 Jbeta primers. This table comes from immunoSEQ multiplex PCR, and its TCRdb copy is limited to in-frame clones, with some not included. The sample contains about 110,000 clones, 76% of which appear only once. Sequencing was performed on PBMCs. The chain carries TRBV7-2 and TRBJ2-7; 10 bases map to TRBD2. The clonotype comes from a woman aged 45-60 years in good health and CMV-seropositive. The DNA of the CDR3 is TGTGCCAGCAGCTCTAGCGGGGGCCGCTACGAGCAGTACTTC. Translating gives CASSSSGGRYEQYF.